This TCR beta chain came from a study of a mutant IDH1 vaccine in newly diagnosed glioma. In the study overall: Most patients had radiochemotherapy with temozolomide before enrollment; others had one alone. V12 came at week 35, V13 at week 47.

The method was immunoSEQ multiplex PCR; TCRdb's version includes in-frame clones alone and lacks a portion of them. Among more than 25,000 clones listed, about three quarters were seen once. As regards this clone: Its antigen is unidentified.

Germline values: CDR1 MDHEN, CDR2 SYDVKM. Trimming left V 3 bases short and J 2 bases short, with 7 bases between. This CDR3 has 14 residues. Described time point: week 35, safety follow-up. Vaccination used 300 ug of mutant IDH1 20-mer peptide per dose, with topical imiquimod. Donors had new WHO grade 3 or 4 IDH1-mutant, ATRX-lost astrocytomas. The chain has TRBV28 and TRBJ2-2; D remains unclear. The sequencing here drew on PBMCs, taken from a glioma patient whose treatment included an IDH1 peptide vaccine. The sequence was obtained from a man aged 50 to 59 with glioma. The CDR3 region has the DNA TGTGCCAGCAGTTTTACCAGAAACACCGGGGAGCTGTTTTTT. Its protein is CASSFTRNTGELFF.